The 26 T cell receptor beta chains listed next were all sequenced from one sample in a study of response to subunit inactivated influenza vaccine. In TCRdb, the RT-PCR reads were re-called with MiXCR into one record per CDR3 protein. The table shows roughly 700,000 distinct CDR3 sequences, with over 11% occurring only once. Source: PBMCs from blood, taken about 14 days before vaccination. The receptors were sampled from a man aged 50-59 years who received an inactivated influenza vaccine.

This clonotype was picked up many times. The chain is built from TRBV20-1 and TRBJ1-6, with D maybe TRBD1 (6 bases). Trimming stripped 3 bases from V and 3 bases from J, with 9 bases between. The length of the CDR3 is 14 residues. CDR1 and CDR2 (germline): DFQATT, SNEGSKA (reference sequence). The CDR3 DNA sequence: TGCAGTGCTAGGGAACAGGGCTATAATTCACCCCTCCACTTT. Translation: CSAREQGYNSPLHF.

This clonotype was picked up a small number of times. This chain uses TRBV12-3 or TRBV12-4 with TRBJ1-5; 7 bases are shared with TRBD1. CDR3 length equals 15 residues. The trim removed 6 bases at V and 7 bases at J, leaving 12 bases unmatched. CDR3 sequence: CASSPSPQGSQPQHF. The CDR3, as DNA: TGTGCCAGCAGCCCCTCCCCACAGGGGAGCCAGCCCCAGCATTTT.

In this sample, this clonotype turned up a few times. The chain joins TRBV12-3 or TRBV12-4 to TRBJ1-6; D not resolved. The length of the CDR3 is 16 residues. V was pared by 6 bases and J by 1 base, with 13 bases between. This chain's CDR3 is CASRGSLGSYNSPLHF. The CDR3 bases are TGTGCCAGCAGGGGATCATTAGGGTCCTATAATTCACCCCTCCACTTT.

The chain employs TRBV2 and TRBJ2-4; D is uncertain. The CDR3 has 13 residues. Trimming pared 1 base from V and 9 bases from J, leaving 10 bases between. From germline, CDR1 is SNHLY and CDR2 FYNNEI. CDR3 DNA sequence: TGTGCCAGCAGTGAAGAAGTTCTCACCATTCAGTACTTC. Translating gives CASSEEVLTIQYF.

V usage is TRBV5-1 and J usage is TRBJ2-7; maybe TRBD1 (6 bases). Germline lookup yields CDR1 SGHRS and CDR2 YFSETQ. The CDR3 is 15 amino acids. The V and J ends lost 1 base and 0 bases respectively, with 11 bases between them. The CDR3 reads CASSLLRDISYEQYF. The CDR3 DNA reads TGCGCCAGCAGCTTGCTTAGGGACATCTCCTACGAGCAGTACTTC.

V gene TRBV15 combines with J gene TRBJ2-5; a weak D match, TRBD2 (6 bases). Trimming left V 3 bases short and J 2 bases short, with 19 bases between. CDR3 length: 17 residues. The germline gives CDR1 LNHNV, CDR2 YYDKDF (reference sequence). This CDR3 is CATSRDPGLARQETQYF. CDR3 bases: TGTGCCACCAGCAGGGATCCTGGGCTAGCGCGACAAGAGACCCAGTACTTC.

The rearrangement links TRBV20-1 to TRBJ2-1, with TRBD2 as a possible D gene (5 bases). V was clipped by 3 bases and J by 9 bases, with 15 bases between them. The CDR3 has 13 amino acids. The germline V gene has CDR1 DFQATT and CDR2 SNEGSKA (reference sequence). Here the CDR3 reads CSASLAPRSEQFF. The CDR3 bases are TGCAGTGCTAGCCTAGCCCCTCGGAGTGAGCAGTTCTTC.

There are many counts of this clonotype. The chain employs TRBV12-3 or TRBV12-4 and TRBJ1-5; D is undetermined. V was cut by 3 bases and J by 0 bases, with 3 bases left in between. The CDR3 runs to 13 residues. For the CDR3, the DNA is TGTGCCAGCAGTTTTAATAGCAATCAGCCCCAGCATTTT. Its protein is CASSFNSNQPQHF.

The table lists this clonotype with a few counts. This rearrangement joins TRBV15 to TRBJ2-3, with a possible D match to TRBD2 (6 bases). V gave up 5 bases and J gave up 1 base, with 22 bases separating them. Germline V CDR1 and CDR2: LNHNV, YYDKDF (reference sequence). The CDR3 length is 18 residues. CDR3 loop: CATSGGALAGYGTDTQYF. In DNA form, the CDR3 reads TGTGCCACCAGCGGAGGGGCCTTGGCGGGATACGGCACAGATACGCAGTATTTT.

This clonotype was observed many times. One end of the junction fails to match germline, which may point to a read error. V gene TRBV5-1 combines with J gene TRBJ2-1; D gene uncertain. CDR3 size: 11 residues. The V gene's germline CDR1 is SGHRS and CDR2 YFSETQ. The DNA of the CDR3 is TGTGCCAGCAGCCCCGGCAATGAGCAGTTCTTC. Translating gives CASSPGNEQFF.

V gene TRBV4-3 combines with J gene TRBJ2-3, with D possibly being TRBD1 or TRBD2 (6 bases each). The CDR3 is made up of 15 amino acids. Germline V CDR1 and CDR2: LGHNA, YSLEER. Trimming cost V 4 bases and J 0 bases, with 11 bases left between them. The CDR3 spells CASSRRGDSTDTQYF. The CDR3, as DNA: TGCGCCAGCAGCCGGAGGGGGGACAGCACAGATACGCAGTATTTT.

Only a few counts were recorded for this clonotype. The chain recombines TRBV7-2 with TRBJ2-7; no reliable D call. The CDR3 spans 13 residues. V was pared by 5 bases and J by 5 bases, with 13 bases between. The germline gives CDR1 SGHTA, CDR2 FQGNSA. DNA of the CDR3: TGTGCCAGCAGCCAACATGGTCGGAACGAGCAGTACTTC. The encoded protein is CASSQHGRNEQYF.

The genes are TRBV4-2 and TRBJ2-2; D perhaps matches TRBD2 (5 bases). The CDR3 has 18 amino acids. Trimming removed 0 bases at V and 0 bases at J, with 14 bases between. Germline V gene data show CDR1 as LGHNA and CDR2 as YNFKEQ. The CDR3 nucleotides read TGTGCCAGCAGCCAAGATTTGGCTTGGGGAGCGAACACCGGGGAGCTGTTTTTT. This codes for CASSQDLAWGANTGELFF.

The chain recombines TRBV4-1 with TRBJ2-7, with D possibly TRBD1 on 6 matching bases. Looked up from germline, CDR1 is MGHRA and CDR2 is YSYEKL. The CDR3 length is 16 residues. V lost 1 base and J lost 1, with 14 bases in between. The CDR3 loop is CASSQGSGVISYEQYF. CDR3 bases: TGCGCCAGCAGCCAAGGCTCAGGGGTGATTTCCTACGAGCAGTACTTC.

This clonotype was seen repeatedly, ten times or more. This chain links TRBV29-1 with TRBJ2-1; D is perhaps TRBD2 (5 bases). The CDR3 is 16 residues long. With 3 bases removed from V and 0 bases from J, the gap between germline ends came to 15 bases. The germline CDR1 and CDR2 sequences are SQVTM and ANQGSEA. The CDR3 region has the DNA TGCAGCGTTGAGGCGGGCCTAGCTTCCTCCTACAATGAGCAGTTCTTC. It is translated as CSVEAGLASSYNEQFF.

The chain carries TRBV29-1 and TRBJ2-2; 16 bases fit TRBD2. V shed 4 bases, J shed 6 bases, and the junction held 8 bases outside the gene matches. Germline CDR1 is SQVTM and CDR2 is ANQGSEA. The CDR3 has 17 amino acids. This chain's CDR3 is CSVGGTSGRGSAGELFF. The DNA for the CDR3 is TGCAGCGTTGGCGGGACTAGCGGGAGGGGATCGGCCGGGGAGCTGTTTTTT.

There are a few counts of this clonotype. The chain joins TRBV4-1 to TRBJ2-7; the match to TRBD1 covers 12 bases. In germline, CDR1 is MGHRA, CDR2 YSYEKL. CDR3 length: 14 amino acids. Unmatched junction bases numbered 5, after V lost 4 bases and J lost 7 bases. CDR3: CASSPGQGAKEQYF. CDR3 nucleotide sequence: TGCGCCAGCAGCCCGGGACAGGGGGCGAAAGAGCAGTACTTC.

In its sample, this clonotype was seen a few times. The chain has TRBV20-1 and TRBJ2-3; 7 nucleotides match TRBD2. Germline CDR1 reads DFQATT; CDR2 reads SNEGSKA (reference sequence). V was clipped by 0 bases and J by 3 bases; unmatched bases: 9. This CDR3 has 16 residues. Here the CDR3 DNA reads TGCAGTGCTAGAGATATAGCGGGCCCACCGACAGATACGCAGTATTTT. It codes for CSARDIAGPPTDTQYF.

The chain is built from TRBV20-1 and TRBJ2-3; weak D call: TRBD2 (6 bases). V shed 7 bases and J shed 4 bases, with 18 bases lying between them. Germline V gene data show CDR1 as DFQATT and CDR2 as SNEGSKA (reference sequence). The CDR3 loop spans 14 amino acids. The CDR3 DNA reads as TGCAGTGGGTTGGGACTCCTGGGTCCAGATACGCAGTATTTT. Its protein product is CSGLGLLGPDTQYF.

The chain joins TRBV20-1 to TRBJ2-3; D could derive from TRBD1 or TRBD2 (7 bases each). With 5 bases removed from V and 2 bases from J, the gap between germline ends came to 17 bases. This CDR3 is 15 amino acids long. Germline-derived CDR1 and CDR2 are DFQATT and SNEGSKA (reference sequence). CDR3 sequence reads: CSAQTGRGYTDTQYF. The CDR3 nucleotides read TGCAGTGCTCAGACAGGGAGGGGATACACAGATACGCAGTATTTT.

V and J are TRBV15 and TRBJ2-1; a weak D match, TRBD2 (5 bases). Germline V gene lookup returns CDR1 LNHNV and CDR2 YYDKDF (reference sequence). V was shortened by 2 bases and J by 2 bases, with 16 bases between the two germline ends. The CDR3 totals 17 residues. As DNA, the CDR3 is TGTGCCACCAGCAGATCAACAGCCGGACTTACCTACAATGAGCAGTTCTTC. This gives the protein CATSRSTAGLTYNEQFF. The full variable domain, completed using reference TRBV15 and TRBJ2-1, is DAMVIQNPRYQVTQFGKPVTLSCSQTLNHNVMYWYQQKSSQAPKLLFHYYDKDFNNEADTPDNFQSRRPNTSFCFLDIRSPGLGDTAMYLCATSRSTAGLTYNEQFFGPGTRLTVL.

The J gene is TRBJ1-5, the V gene TRBV12-3 or TRBV12-4; a possible D gene is TRBD1 (5 bases). CDR3 length: 14 amino acids. V lost 3 bases and J lost 1, with 7 bases in between. CDR3 loop: CASSFPGSNQPQHF. The CDR3 nucleotides are TGTGCCAGCAGTTTCCCAGGGAGCAATCAGCCCCAGCATTTT.

CDR3 nucleotide sequence: TGCAGTGCTAGTTACGGGGCGCGCGAAAAACTGTTTTTT. Amino acid sequence: CSASYGAREKLFF. This chain links TRBV20-1 with TRBJ1-4, with D maybe TRBD1 (5 bases). V was shortened by 3 bases and J by 8 bases, with 13 bases between the two germline ends. The CDR3 is 13 amino acids. CDR1 and CDR2 (germline): DFQATT, SNEGSKA (reference sequence).

A few counts support this clonotype. The rearrangement uses TRBV5-1 and TRBJ1-4; 7 bases are a match to TRBD1. The V gene end was trimmed by 4 bases and the J gene end by 5 bases; junction bases not matched to a gene: 11. In germline, CDR1 is SGHRS, CDR2 YFSETQ. The CDR3 extends over 16 amino acids. Here the CDR3 reads CASSLNSRDSNEKLFF. The CDR3 DNA follows: TGCGCCAGCAGCCTAAACAGCCGGGACAGCAATGAAAAACTGTTTTTT.

The rearrangement links TRBV11-1 to TRBJ1-1; unclear D gene. Germline V gene sequence: CDR1 SGHAT, CDR2 FQDESV (reference sequence). V lost 4 bases and J 0 bases, leaving 21 bases between the germline ends. The CDR3 sequence is 18 residues long. The CDR3 nucleotides read TGTGCCAGCAGCTCTCGCAAGTCCGGAGAGTTGATGAACACTGAAGCTTTCTTT. Translated, it gives CASSSRKSGELMNTEAFF.

The chain uses TRBV20-1 and TRBJ1-5, with D uncertain. The CDR3 has 14 amino acids. From germline, CDR1 is DFQATT and CDR2 SNEGSKA (reference sequence). V gave up 1 base and J gave up 5 bases, with 12 bases separating them. The CDR3 sequence is CSARGSLFDQPQHF. DNA for the CDR3: TGCAGTGCTAGAGGCAGTCTTTTCGATCAGCCCCAGCATTTT.